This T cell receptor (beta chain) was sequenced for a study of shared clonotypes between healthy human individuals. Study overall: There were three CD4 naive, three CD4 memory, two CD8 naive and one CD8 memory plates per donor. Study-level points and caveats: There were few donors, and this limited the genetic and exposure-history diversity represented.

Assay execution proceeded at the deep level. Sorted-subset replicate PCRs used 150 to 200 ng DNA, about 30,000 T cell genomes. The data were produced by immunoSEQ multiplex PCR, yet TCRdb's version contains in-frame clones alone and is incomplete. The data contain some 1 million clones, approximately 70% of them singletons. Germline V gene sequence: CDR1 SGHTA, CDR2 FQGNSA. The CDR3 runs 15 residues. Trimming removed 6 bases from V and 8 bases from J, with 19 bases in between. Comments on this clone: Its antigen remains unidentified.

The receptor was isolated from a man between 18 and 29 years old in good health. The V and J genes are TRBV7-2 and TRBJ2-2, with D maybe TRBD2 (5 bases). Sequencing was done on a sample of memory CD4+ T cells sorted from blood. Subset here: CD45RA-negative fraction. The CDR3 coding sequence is TGTGCCAGCAGGATGAGGGCTTCAGGATTGGGGGAGCTGTTTTTT. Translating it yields CASRMRASGLGELFF.